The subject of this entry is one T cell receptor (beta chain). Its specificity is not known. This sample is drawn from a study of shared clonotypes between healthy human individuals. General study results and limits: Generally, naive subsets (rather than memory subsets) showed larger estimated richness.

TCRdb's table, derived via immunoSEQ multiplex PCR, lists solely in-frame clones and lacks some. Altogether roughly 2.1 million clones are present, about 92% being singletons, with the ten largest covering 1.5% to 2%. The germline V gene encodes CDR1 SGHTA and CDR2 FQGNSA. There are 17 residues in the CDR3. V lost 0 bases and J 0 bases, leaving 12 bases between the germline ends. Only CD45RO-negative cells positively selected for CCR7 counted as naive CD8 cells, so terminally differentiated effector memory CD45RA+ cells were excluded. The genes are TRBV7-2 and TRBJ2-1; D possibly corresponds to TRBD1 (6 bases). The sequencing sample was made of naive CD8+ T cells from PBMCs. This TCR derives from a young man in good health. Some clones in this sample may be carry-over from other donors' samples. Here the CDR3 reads CASSLADSRYSYNEQFF. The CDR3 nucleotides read TGTGCCAGCAGCTTAGCGGACAGCCGATACTCCTACAATGAGCAGTTCTTC.